The clone carrying this T cell receptor (beta chain) was seen a few times. Trimming removed 6 bases from V and 3 bases from J, with 12 bases in between. This CDR3 has 15 amino acids. Germline CDR1 and CDR2: MNHNS and SASEGT. These data are taken from a study of cytomegalovirus exposure and HLA in healthy donors. PCR was performed using 60 Vbeta and 13 Jbeta primers. The assay was immunoSEQ multiplex PCR, and TCRdb's table has in-frame clones only and misses some. The top ten hold around 20% of the sample, which has around 38,000 clones, roughly 64% seen once. The rearrangement uses TRBV6-1 and TRBJ2-6; no reliable D call. The specimen sequenced was PBMCs. The origin of this receptor is a man aged 50-60 years in good health and CMV-seropositive. The CDR3 DNA follows: TGTGCCAGCAGGGGCGAGTTAGGTGGGGCCAACGTCCTGACTTTC. Translated, it gives CASRGELGGANVLTF.